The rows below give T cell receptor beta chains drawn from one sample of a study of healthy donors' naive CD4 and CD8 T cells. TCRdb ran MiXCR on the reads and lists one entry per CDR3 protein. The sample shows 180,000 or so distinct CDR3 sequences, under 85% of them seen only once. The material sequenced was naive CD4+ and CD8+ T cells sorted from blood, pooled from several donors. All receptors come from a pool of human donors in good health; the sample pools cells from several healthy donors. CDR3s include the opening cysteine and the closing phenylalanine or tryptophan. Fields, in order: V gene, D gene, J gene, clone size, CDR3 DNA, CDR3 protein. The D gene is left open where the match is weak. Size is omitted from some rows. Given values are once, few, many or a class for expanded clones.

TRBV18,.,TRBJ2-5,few,TGTGCCAGCTCACCAAGGGGCCCAAGGGAGACCCAGTACTTC,CASSPRGPRETQYF
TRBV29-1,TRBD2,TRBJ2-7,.,TGCAGCGTTTGGCTAGCGGGAGGACGTCAGATGGGCTACGAGCAGTACTTC,CSVWLAGGRQMGYEQYF
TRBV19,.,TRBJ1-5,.,TGTGCCACCGATGGAGGGATCGTTAGCAATCAGCCCCAGCATTTT,CATDGGIVSNQPQHF
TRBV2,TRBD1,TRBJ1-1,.,TGTGCCAGCATCCGGGACAGGGACACTGAAGCTTTCTTT,CASIRDRDTEAFF
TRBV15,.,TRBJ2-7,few,TGTGCCACCAGCAGAGAAGGGGTCGAGCAGTACTTC,CATSREGVEQYF
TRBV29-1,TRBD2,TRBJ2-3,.,TGCAGCGTTGTGCGGGGGGCGGATACGCAGTATTTT,CSVVRGADTQYF
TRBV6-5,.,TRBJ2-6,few,TGTGCCAGCAGCCTCCAGTTCGCTGGGGCCAACGTCCTGACTTTC,CASSLQFAGANVLTF
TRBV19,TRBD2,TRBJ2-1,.,TGTGCCAGTAGTATGTTTGGGACTAGCGGGGGGCCAAGCTCCTACAATGAGCAGTTCTTC,CASSMFGTSGGPSSYNEQFF
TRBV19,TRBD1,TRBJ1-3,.,TGTGCCAGCTCCAGGACAGGGGGAGTCTCTGGAAACACCATATATTTT,CASSRTGGVSGNTIYF
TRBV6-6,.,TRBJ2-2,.,TGTGCCAGCAGCCGCACAAGACGCAAATACGGGGAGCTGTTTTTT,CASSRTRRKYGELFF
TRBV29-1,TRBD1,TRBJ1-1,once,TGCAGCGTTGACGTCCGGGACAGGCCGAACACTGAAGCTTTCTTT,CSVDVRDRPNTEAFF
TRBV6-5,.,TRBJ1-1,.,TGTGCCAGCAGTGAAGATGTGGACACTGAAGCTTTCTTT,CASSEDVDTEAFF
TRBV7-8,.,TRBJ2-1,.,TGTGCCAGCAGCTTAGCGTTTGTAGGAGAGCAGTTCTTC,CASSLAFVGEQFF
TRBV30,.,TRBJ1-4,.,TGCGCCTGGAGTGTTCGGACATTCGATGAAAAACTGTTTTTT,CAWSVRTFDEKLFF
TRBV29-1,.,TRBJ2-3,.,TGCAGCGTTGATACCGTGGGCCGGGCAGATACGCAGTATTTT,CSVDTVGRADTQYF
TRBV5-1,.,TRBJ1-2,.,TGCGCCAGCAGCCGGGACACCCAAGTCCCTTATGGCTACACCTTC,CASSRDTQVPYGYTF
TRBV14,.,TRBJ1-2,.,TGTGCCAGCAGCCAAGAAAATTGGCTTCTTGGCTACACCTTC,CASSQENWLLGYTF
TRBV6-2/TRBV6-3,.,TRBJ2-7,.,TGTGCCAGCAGTTACTCCAGCTCCCCCTACGAGCAGTACTTC,CASSYSSSPYEQYF
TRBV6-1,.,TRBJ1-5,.,TGTGCCAGCAGTGAAGTCAGGGTTCAGCCCCAGCATTTT,CASSEVRVQPQHF
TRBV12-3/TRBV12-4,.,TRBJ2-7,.,TGTGCCAGCACCGATCAGGGTCTGAGCCACGAGCAGTACTTC,CASTDQGLSHEQYF
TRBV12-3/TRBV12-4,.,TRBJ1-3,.,TGTGCCAGCAGTCCCTTGCGGGGAGGAAACACCATATATTTT,CASSPLRGGNTIYF
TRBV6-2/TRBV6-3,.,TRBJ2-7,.,TGTGCCAGCAGTTACGCCGGGAACGAGCAGTACTTC,CASSYAGNEQYF